This T cell receptor (beta chain) comes out of a study of T cells in Graves' hyperthyroidism and ophthalmopathy (dated by TCRdb to about 2019). Notes on the research overall: Peripheral blood samples were taken at the time of initial diagnosis, prior to any treatment. A discovery cohort of about a hundred patients, about 40 with Graves' ophthalmopathy and more than 55 with stable Graves' hyperthyroidism, was used to find distinguishing TCR V-J signatures. Prospective prediction of ophthalmopathy was tested in an independent validation cohort of some 20 hyperthyroidism patients and 17 patients who later progressed to ophthalmopathy. The approximately 100 discovery patients were randomly divided into training and test sets at a 7:3 ratio. In more than 5 Graves' hyperthyroidism patients, the study also compared T-cell repertoires from thyroid tissue with T-cell repertoires from blood. Following sampling, methimazole starting at 30 mg daily was given to hyperthyroidism patients, and high-dose intravenous methylprednisolone was given to ophthalmopathy patients. TCR Vbeta CDR3 sequencing of 130 to 150 peripheral blood samples (around 45 ophthalmopathy, 75 hyperthyroidism and about 17 progressor patients) is reported in the paper.

The germline V gene yields ENHRY for CDR1 and SYGVKD for CDR2. From the cysteine through the phenylalanine, the CDR3 covers 14 amino acids. The CDR3 DNA has 42 bases and is translated from base 1. V trim: 4 bases; J trim: 8 bases; unmatched bases: 8. Amplification of TCR beta CDR3 regions was carried out from RNA transcripts. For the first round of RT-PCR on the TCR CDR3, the HTBI primer set was used together with the Qiagen OneStep RT-PCR kit. Libraries were constructed in a second round of multiplex PCR, after which size selection and purification were performed. The libraries were sequenced on an Illumina HiSeq2000 using paired-end 100 bp reads. Per the authors' processing: SOAPnuke was used to process the raw data, with reads discarded if the reads contained adapters or uncalled bases, had a mean Phred below 15, or lacked an exact constant-primer or identifier match. COPE v1.2.5 was used to merge high-quality paired reads, and clonotypes were defined as unique nucleotide sequences. Clonotypes were aligned to IMGT TRBV, TRBD and TRBJ reference segments using MiTCR v1.1. The analysis included only V-J combinations with a frequency above 0.0001, which together covered 99% to 99.2% of the repertoires. A TCS score was defined as the ratio between F50 (clonal expansion) and ExV (chaos), using BLOSUM62-based TCRdist between CDR3 peptides within each V-J. Welch's t-statistics and random forest reduced 514 V-J features to around 14, which were used in a naive Bayes classifier (R e1071). TCRdb passed the public sequencing reads through fastp at Q25 and MiXCR, retaining productive beta sequences. Every distinct CDR3 protein forms one entry, paired with its most common genes and DNA. TCRdb's processing, not the authors' own work, is the source of the V and J calls. Within this sample are hundreds of thousands of distinct CDR3 sequences, with 20% of them counted one time only. 34% of the sample is in the top ten clones.

What the research found in general, with its limitations: Blood samples also contained most of the expanded thyroid clonotypes (frequency above 0.001), which suggests that blood repertoires may reflect thyroid immune responses. Sample size was not statistically predetermined, and blinding of investigators to group allocation was not performed. During validation, the model predicted progression to ophthalmopathy a median of approximately six months ahead of onset, with roughly 65% sensitivity and 72.22% specificity. A model built on a 13 V-J signature distinguished ophthalmopathy from stable hyperthyroidism, reaching around 90% sensitivity and 81.08% specificity in cross-validation and 80%/75% in testing.

This clonotype showed up just a few times. There is no known antigen for this receptor. It has no much larger one-base neighbor in the sample; base qualities were not kept. In the ophthalmopathy patients, disease was moderately to severely active, with a Clinical Activity Score of 3 or more, a NOSPECS grade of 4 or more, and a duration of less than 3 months. Exclusion was applied to patients with uncontrolled infections, other autoimmune diseases, pregnancy or lactation. Diagnoses relied on clinical symptoms, serum thyroxine and TRAb, thyroid ultrasound and orbital computed tomography. PBMCs were separated from roughly 10 ml of fresh peripheral blood using Ficoll-Paque density gradient centrifugation. Total RNA was extracted with Trizol reagent, and quality was checked on an Agilent 2100 Bioanalyzer.

The clonotype originates from a man aged 25-45 years with Graves' ophthalmopathy. The specimen was blood. The rearranged segments are TRBV10-3 and TRBJ2-5; the junction holds 9 bases that match TRBD1. This receptor carries the CDR3 CAISGGRQGDTQYF. The DNA reads TGTGCCATCAGTGGGGGTAGACAGGGGGATACCCAGTACTTC.